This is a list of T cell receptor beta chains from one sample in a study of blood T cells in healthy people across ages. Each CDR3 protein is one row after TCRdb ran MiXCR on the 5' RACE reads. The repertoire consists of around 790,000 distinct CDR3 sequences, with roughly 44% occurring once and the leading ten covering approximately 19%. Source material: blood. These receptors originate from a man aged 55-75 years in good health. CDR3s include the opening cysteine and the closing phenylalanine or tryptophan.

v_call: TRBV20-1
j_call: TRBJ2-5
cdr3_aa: CSAREGVPETQYF

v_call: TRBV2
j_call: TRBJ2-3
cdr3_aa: CASSPGAGGAWDTQYF

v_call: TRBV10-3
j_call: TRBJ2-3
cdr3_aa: CAITGGPPPDTQYF

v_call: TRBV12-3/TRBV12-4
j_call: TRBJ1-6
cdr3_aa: CASSFGTPLHF

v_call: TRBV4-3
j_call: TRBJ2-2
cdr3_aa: CASSQVLTGANTGELFF

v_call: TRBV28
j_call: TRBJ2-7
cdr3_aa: CASSPGDRGIGYEQYF

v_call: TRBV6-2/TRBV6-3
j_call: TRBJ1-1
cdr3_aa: CASRAIGQNTEAFF

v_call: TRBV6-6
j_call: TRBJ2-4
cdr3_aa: CASSKLGRRGEQYF

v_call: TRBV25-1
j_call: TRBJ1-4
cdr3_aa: CASSETRGANEKLFF

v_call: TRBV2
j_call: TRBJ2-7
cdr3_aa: CASRVSAGSYEQYF

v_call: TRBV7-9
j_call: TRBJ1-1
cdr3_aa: CASSQVGAEAFF

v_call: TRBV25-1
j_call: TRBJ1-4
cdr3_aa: CASSELQATNEKLFF

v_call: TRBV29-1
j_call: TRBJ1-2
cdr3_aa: CSVRASSTGVYGYTF

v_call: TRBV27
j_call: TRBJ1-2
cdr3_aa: CASSQQGADGYTF

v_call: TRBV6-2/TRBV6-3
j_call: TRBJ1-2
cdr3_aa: CASSYSGRRGGGYTF

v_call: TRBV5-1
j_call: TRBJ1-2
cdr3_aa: CASNPGTGAYGYTF

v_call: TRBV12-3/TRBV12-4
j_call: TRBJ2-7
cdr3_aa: CASSRGNGAYEQYF

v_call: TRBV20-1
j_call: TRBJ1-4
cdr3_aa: CSAILGARNEKLFF

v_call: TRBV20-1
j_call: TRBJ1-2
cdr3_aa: CSARDLSRGGLGYGYTF

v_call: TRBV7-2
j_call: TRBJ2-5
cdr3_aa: CASSLGLAGRQETQYF

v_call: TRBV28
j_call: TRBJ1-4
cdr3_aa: CASSFPRQGEEKLFF

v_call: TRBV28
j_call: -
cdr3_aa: CASSLTGFSVYEQYF

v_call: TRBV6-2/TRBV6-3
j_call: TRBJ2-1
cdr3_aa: CASSTRGASYNEQFF

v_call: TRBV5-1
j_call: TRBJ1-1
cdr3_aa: CASSIGPRENTEAFF

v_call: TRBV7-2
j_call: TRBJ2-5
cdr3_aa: CASSPKGLAGETQYF

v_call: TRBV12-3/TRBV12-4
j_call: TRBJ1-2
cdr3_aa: CASSLTGVLNYGYTF

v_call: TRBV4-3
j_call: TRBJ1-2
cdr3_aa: CASSPSGTDKYGYTF

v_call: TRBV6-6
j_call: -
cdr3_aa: CASRDGGEHEQYF

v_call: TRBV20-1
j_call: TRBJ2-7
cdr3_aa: CSAMTLDRFSEYF

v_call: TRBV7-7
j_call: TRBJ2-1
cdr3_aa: CASSHRDRGFDQFF

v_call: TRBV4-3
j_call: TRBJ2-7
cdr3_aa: CASSQEEGNEQYF

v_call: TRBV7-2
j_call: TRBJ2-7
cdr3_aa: CASSISYEQYF

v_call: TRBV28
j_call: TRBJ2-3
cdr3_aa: CASSLAGHVDTQYF

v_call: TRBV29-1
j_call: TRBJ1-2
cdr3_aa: CSVPLGGGNYGYTF

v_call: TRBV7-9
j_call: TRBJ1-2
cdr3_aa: CASSLHQGRDYGYTF

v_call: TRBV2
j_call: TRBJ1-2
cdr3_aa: CASSERARANQGYTF

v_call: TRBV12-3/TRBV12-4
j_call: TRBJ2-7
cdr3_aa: CASKTEGDGQYF

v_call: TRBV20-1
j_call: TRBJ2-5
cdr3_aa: CSARLLAGNQETQYF

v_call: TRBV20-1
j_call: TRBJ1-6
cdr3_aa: CSARDYVTGSSYNSPLHF

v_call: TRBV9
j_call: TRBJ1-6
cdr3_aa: CASSDHRAGYNSPLHF

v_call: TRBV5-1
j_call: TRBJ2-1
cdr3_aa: CASSLAAGGSEQFF

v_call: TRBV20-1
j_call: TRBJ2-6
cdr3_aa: CSARGNGGQGGSGANVLTF

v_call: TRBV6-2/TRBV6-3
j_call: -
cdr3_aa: CASSGHMIYEQYF

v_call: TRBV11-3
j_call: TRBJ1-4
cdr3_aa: CASSQNQGATNEKLFF

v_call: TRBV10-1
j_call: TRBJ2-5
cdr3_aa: CASSDGSAGETQYF

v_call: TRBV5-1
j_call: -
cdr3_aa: CASSLRGLAGGTEQYF

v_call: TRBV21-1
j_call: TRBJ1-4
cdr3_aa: CASNKSTDSNEKLFF

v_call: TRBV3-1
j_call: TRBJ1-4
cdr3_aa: CASSRVQQGAEDEKLFF

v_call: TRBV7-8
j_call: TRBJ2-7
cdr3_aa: CASSLGAGPHYEQYF

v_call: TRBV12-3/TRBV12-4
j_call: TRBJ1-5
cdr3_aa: CASSLGGGQNQPQHF

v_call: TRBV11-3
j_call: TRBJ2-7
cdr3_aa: CASSLRGTSTYEQYF

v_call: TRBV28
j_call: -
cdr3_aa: CASSARGVGEQYF